This TCR beta chain originates from a study of CD8+CD57+ T cells in acquired aplastic anemia. Overall study: Mean DNA quantity obtained from sorted CD4+ and CD8+ cells was 3 to 3.5 ug.

TCR beta VDJ combinations and CDR3 sequences were profiled from genomic DNA. TCRdb ran MiXCR on the reads and lists one entry per CDR3 protein. The sample contains 68,000 or so distinct CDR3 sequences, almost 55% of which appear only once. Germline V gene lookup returns CDR1 SEHNR and CDR2 FQNEAQ (reference sequence). This CDR3 contains 12 residues. V shed 5 bases and J shed 5 bases, with 9 bases lying between them. Remarks on this clonotype: Its specificity is unknown.

Study results and limitations: The study identified roughly 29 CD8+ CDR3 sequences shared by patients and controls.

The source of this sequence is a human donor in good health, serving as a control. The rearrangement links TRBV7-9 to TRBJ2-5; D not certain. The sequencing sample was made of sorted CD4+, CD8+, or CD8+CD57+ T cells (not recorded which) from PBMCs. CDR3 DNA: TGTGCCAGCAGCCTCTGGTGGGAGACCCAGTACTTC. This codes for CASSLWWETQYF.